This TCR beta chain stems from a study of T cells after yellow fever vaccination. This clonotype was detected a few times. Germline CDR1 SGHVS, CDR2 FQNEAQ. Trimming took off 1 base at V and 6 bases at J, with 27 bases between the two ends. The CDR3 runs 19 residues. MiXCR was run by TCRdb on the 5' RACE reads, yielding one entry per CDR3 protein. The repertoire consists of under 350,000 distinct CDR3 sequences, with approximately 4% occurring once and the leading ten covering 20% to 25%. V usage is TRBV7-8 and J usage is TRBJ1-2, with a weak D call TRBD1 (6 bases). The specimen comprised PBMCs, sampled 5 days after the yellow fever booster vaccination. The receptor's source is a man aged 18-30 years who received the YFV17D yellow fever vaccine. The DNA for the CDR3 is TGTGCCAGCAGCTTAGGCGGACCCGGACAGCGCTTTTCGTGGGATGGCTACACCTTC. This translates into CASSLGGPGQRFSWDGYTF. Variable domain in full (rest from reference TRBV7-8 and TRBJ1-2): GAGVSQSPRYKVAKRGQDVALRCDPISGHVSLFWYQQALGQGPEFLTYFQNEAQLDKSGLPSDRFFAERPEGSVSTLKIQRTQQEDSAVYLCASSLGGPGQRFSWDGYTFGSGTRLTVV.